This T cell receptor beta chain is from a study of blood T cell repertoires in COVID-19. Authors' data handling: Using reference gene primer amplification, nucleated cell counts were estimated. Clones were read by immunoSEQ multiplex PCR, and TCRdb kept only the in-frame ones, dropping some. The V and J calls and the clone size are those of that table, but D and trimming were determined from the DNA. This table has 200,000 to 300,000 clones, 85% appearing once. This receptor was obtained from a middle-aged man with COVID-19, enrolled during active disease. The sequenced material came from peripheral blood.

The CDR3 DNA sequence: TGCGCCAGCAGCTCCCTGACTAGCGGGGAGGCTACGCAGTATTTT. The encoded protein is CASSSLTSGEATQYF. The chain uses TRBV5-1 and TRBJ2-3; 11 positions match TRBD2. CDR3 length: 15 amino acids. Germline V gives CDR1 SGHRS, CDR2 YFSETQ. Trimming took 3 bases from V and 8 from J; bases not matched to a gene: 8.